The T cell receptor beta chain under discussion was sequenced for a study of early T cells in non-severe SARS-CoV-2 infection. The germline V gene has CDR1 MGHRA and CDR2 YSYEKL. This CDR3 comprises 13 residues. V shed 1 base and J shed 7 bases, with 10 bases lying between them. TCRdb re-derived calls from the 5' RACE reads in MiXCR, one entry per CDR3 protein. Altogether tens of thousands of distinct CDR3 sequences are present, roughly 13% being singletons, with the ten largest covering about 9.3%. Source: whole blood, taken at baseline. The chain employs TRBV4-1 and TRBJ2-5; no definite D call. This sequence was found in an adult who was a healthcare worker with PCR-confirmed SARS-CoV-2 infection or an uninfected control (not recorded which). CDR3 region: CASSQGPAGTQYF. The CDR3 region has the DNA TGCGCCAGCAGCCAAGGTCCGGCTGGGACCCAGTACTTC.